This TCR beta chain emerged from a study of quantifying T cell responses using KT2 cells (dated by TCRdb to the late 2010s). Looking at the study overall: RNA was DNase-treated and reverse transcribed with TCR alpha and beta constant-region primers, mostly using SuperScript III. The efficiency of the T4 ligation step under optimum conditions was estimated to be above 8%. PCR2 was performed as a SYBR Green qPCR and was stopped at a predetermined fluorescence threshold so that over-amplification was avoided.

Known numbers of KT2, a T cell clone whose TCR had been sequenced previously, were spiked into unfractionated PBMC to test the sensitivity and accuracy of the pipeline. A range of KT2-to-PBMC ratios was generated by mixing KT2 cells with a fixed number of PBMC. This clonotype was detected ten times or more. It has no known antigen specificity. The record has no base qualities; no much larger clone is one base away. Library prep was done by UMI-ligation and nested PCR. Using T4 RNA ligase 1, a single-stranded oligonucleotide bearing the Illumina SP2 sequence plus a UMI was ligated onto the 3' end of the cDNA. PCR1 consisted of three to four cycles (98 degrees C 15 s, 69 degrees C 30 s, 72 degrees C 40 s), and for the beta primer an equimolar mix of RC1.1 and RC1.2 was used to cover TRBC1 and TRBC2. Starting at PCR2, the TCR alpha and beta chains were handled separately, and sample indices and Illumina adaptors were added. The UMI was composed of 12 random nucleotides, arranged as two hexamers separated by a spacer, and was positioned after an 8-base spacer. The libraries were sequenced on an Illumina MiSeq using v2 2x251 paired-end chemistry, usually with approximately 12 samples in each run. To increase diversity, roughly 5-7% PhiX DNA was added to each sequencing library. As for how the authors treated the data: Raw reads were converted to FASTQ with bcl2fastq and were demultiplexed by dual indices with Demultiplexor. V and J genes were assigned by Decombinator through tag matching that permitted a single base-pair mismatch. Using UMIs, Collapsinator corrected both sequencing errors and the frequency errors that come from PCR heterogeneity. Decombinator identifiers were converted to nucleotide sequence by CDR3Translator, the sequences were translated to amino acids, and CDR3 was extracted using C- and N-terminal motifs. Each distinct KT2 TCR was counted as a cluster of KT2 sequences sharing one unique molecular identifier. TCRdb reanalyzed the raw reads on its own, using fastp at Q25 for trimming and MiXCR for clone calling, and kept in-frame beta chains. One record per CDR3 amino acid sequence lists the most common genes and DNA. Here the V and J calls rest on TCRdb's processing, not on the authors' analysis. Present in this sample are around 50,000 distinct CDR3 sequences, roughly 10% of which were seen just once. The ten largest clones represent around 9.3% of the sample.

From cysteine to phenylalanine, the CDR3 is 14 amino acids long. CDR3 DNA is the only sequence kept; it has 42 bases, read in frame from the first base. The germline V gene encodes CDR1 SGHTA and CDR2 FQGNSA. Trimming removed 1 base from V and 5 bases from J, leaving 12 bases between the germline ends. What the authors observed across the whole study: No side-by-side comparison of the pipeline with other TCR sequencing techniques was included in the study. KT2 sequences were still detected at the lowest spike-in tested, roughly one KT2 cell per 100,000 PBMC. Over several orders of magnitude, the number of KT2 alpha and beta sequences rose linearly with the number of KT2 cells put in. Detection of KT2 sequences showed saturation at very high KT2 spike-in numbers.

The chain employs TRBV7-2 and TRBJ2-7; possibly the D gene is TRBD2, per 5 matching bases. The specimen sequenced was PBMCs spiked with cells of the T cell clone KT2. The origin of this receptor is a human donor. The DNA is TGTGCCAGCAGCTTAGGGCTAGCAGGCGACGAGCAGTACTTC. The resulting protein is CASSLGLAGDEQYF.